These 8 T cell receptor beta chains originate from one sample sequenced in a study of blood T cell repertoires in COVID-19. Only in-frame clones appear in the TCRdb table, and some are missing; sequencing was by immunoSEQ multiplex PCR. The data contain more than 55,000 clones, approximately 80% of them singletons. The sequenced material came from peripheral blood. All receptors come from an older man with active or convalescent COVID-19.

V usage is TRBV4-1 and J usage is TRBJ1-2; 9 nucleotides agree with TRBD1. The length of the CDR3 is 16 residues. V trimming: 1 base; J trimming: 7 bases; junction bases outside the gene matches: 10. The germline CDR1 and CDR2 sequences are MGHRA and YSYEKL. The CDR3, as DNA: TGCGCCAGCAGCCAAGTACCGGGACAGGGTTCAGGTGGCTACACCTTC. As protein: CASSQVPGQGSGGYTF.

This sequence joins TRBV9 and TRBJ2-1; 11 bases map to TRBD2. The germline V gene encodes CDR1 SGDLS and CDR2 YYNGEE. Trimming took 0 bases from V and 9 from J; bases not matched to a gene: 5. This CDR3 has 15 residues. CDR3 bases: TGTGCCAGCAGCGTAGGGTTAGCGGGGGGGACTGAGCAGTTCTTC. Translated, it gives CASSVGLAGGTEQFF.

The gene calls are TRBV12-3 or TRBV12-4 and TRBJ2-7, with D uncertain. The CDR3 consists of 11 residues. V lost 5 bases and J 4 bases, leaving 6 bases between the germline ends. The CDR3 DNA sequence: TGTGCCAGCAGTACCGAGTACGAGCAGTACTTC. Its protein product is CASSTEYEQYF.

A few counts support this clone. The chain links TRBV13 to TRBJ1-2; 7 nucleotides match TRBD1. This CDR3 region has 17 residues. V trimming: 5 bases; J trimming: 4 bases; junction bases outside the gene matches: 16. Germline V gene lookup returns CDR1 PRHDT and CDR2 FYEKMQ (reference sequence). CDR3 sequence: CASSTRTGLTGPYGYTF. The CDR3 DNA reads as TGTGCCAGCAGCACACGGACAGGACTGACGGGACCCTATGGCTACACCTTC. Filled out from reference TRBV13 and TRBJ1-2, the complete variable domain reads AAGVIQSPRHLIKEKRETATLKCYPIPRHDTVYWYQQGPGQDPQFLISFYEKMQSDKGSIPDRFSAQQFSDYHSELNMSSLELGDSALYFCASSTRTGLTGPYGYTFGSGTRLTVV.

This CDR3 is CASSLTAGGKLFF. The DNA of the CDR3 is TGTGCCAGCAGTTTAACGGCGGGGGGAAAACTGTTTTTT. The chain links TRBV12-3 or TRBV12-4 to TRBJ1-4; possible D gene TRBD1, 5 bases. The CDR3 consists of 13 residues. Trimming cost V 2 bases and J 10 bases, with 11 bases left between them.

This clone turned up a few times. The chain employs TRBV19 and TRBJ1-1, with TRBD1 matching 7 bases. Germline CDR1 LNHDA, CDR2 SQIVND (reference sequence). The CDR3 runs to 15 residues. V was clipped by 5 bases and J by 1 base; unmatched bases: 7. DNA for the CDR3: TGTGCCAGTAGTGCTCAGGGGGGTGGGAACACTGAAGCTTTCTTT. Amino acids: CASSAQGGGNTEAFF.

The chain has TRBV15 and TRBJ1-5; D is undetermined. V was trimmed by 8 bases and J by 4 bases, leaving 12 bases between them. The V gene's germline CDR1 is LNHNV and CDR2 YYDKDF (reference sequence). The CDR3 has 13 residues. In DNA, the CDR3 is TGTGCCACCGGAGTGGAGGGAAATCAGCCCCAGCATTTT. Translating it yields CATGVEGNQPQHF.

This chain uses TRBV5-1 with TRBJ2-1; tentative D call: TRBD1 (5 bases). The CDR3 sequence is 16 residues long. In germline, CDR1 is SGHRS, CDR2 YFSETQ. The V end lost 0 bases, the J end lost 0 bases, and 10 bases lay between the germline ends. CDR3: CASSLEGESSYNEQFF. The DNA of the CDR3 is TGCGCCAGCAGCTTGGAAGGGGAAAGCTCCTACAATGAGCAGTTCTTC. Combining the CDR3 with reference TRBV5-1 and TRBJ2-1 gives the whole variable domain KAGVTQTPRYLIKTRGQQVTLSCSPISGHRSVSWYQQTPGQGLQFLFEYFSETQRNKGNFPGRFSGRQFSNSRSEMNVSTLELGDSALYLCASSLEGESSYNEQFFGPGTRLTVL.